This T cell receptor (beta chain) came from a study of gammadelta T cells during hepatitis C antiviral therapy listed by TCRdb under 2018. At the level of the whole study: One healthy control group was sorted as CD45+/CD3+ gammadelta T cells, whereas most donors were sorted as CD14-/CD19- gammadelta T cells. Samples were obtained at a single time point during DAA treatment from more than 10 additional chronic hepatitis C patients. Peripheral blood gammadelta TCR repertoires were profiled in chronic hepatitis C patients before, during and after direct-acting antiviral therapy, and in healthy controls. From total gammadelta T cells, both TRG and TRD repertoires were sequenced, while TRD repertoires were sequenced from sorted Vgamma9+ and Vgamma9- cells.

After thawing, PBMCs were stained with antibodies that included pan-gammadelta TCR, Vgamma9 and Vdelta2, and were then sorted on a FACSAria Fusion cell sorter. Peripheral blood mononuclear cells were isolated and then cryopreserved for later analysis. Clone 11F2 was used for gammadelta TCR staining, and the IMMU 360 antibody clone was used for Vgamma9 staining. This clonotype was observed a handful of times. The target of this receptor is not known. One junction end disagrees with the germline gene, perhaps due to a read error. General study outcomes and caveats: More pronounced TCR repertoire changes during DAA therapy might be shown by patients with liver cirrhosis, but this possibility was not investigated. In complexity and clonal composition, peripheral TRG and TRD repertoires from chronic hepatitis C patients appeared similar to the repertoires of healthy donors. Because the study sampled only blood, HCV clearance might have a larger effect on TCR repertoires in the liver. gammadelta TCR repertoires appeared largely stable during antiviral therapy and up to one year after viral clearance.

Generation of TRG and TRD CDR3 amplicons followed the previously described approach and used roughly 23-30 PCR cycles. Using the RNeasy mini kit, mRNA was extracted from the sorted cells and then used for cDNA synthesis. Samples were barcoded with Nextera XT indices, with 96 samples multiplexed per run. Sequencing of the libraries was done on an Illumina MiSeq with 500-cycle paired-end chemistry and a 20% PhiX spike-in. The paper's data handling went like this. Raw fastq files were processed using ea-utils, and reads were annotated using IMGT/HighV-QUEST. Clonotypes were defined by CDR3 amino acid sequence, and only productive reads were retained. Shannon diversity indices were calculated with the R vegan package. Morisita-Horn similarity between timepoints was calculated with VDJtools and TcR. TCRdb redid the processing of the public reads, applying fastp at Q25 and MiXCR, and retained in-frame beta chains. Every entry covers one CDR3 protein and lists the most common genes and DNA from its rows. TCRdb assigned the V and J calls; the authors' analysis was not used. This sample's clone table shows 6 or 7 distinct CDR3 sequences.

The CDR3 spans 14 residues, from the cysteine through the phenylalanine. Just the 42-base CDR3 DNA is kept, in frame starting at base 1. Looking up the germline V gene (reference sequence) yields CDR1 LGHDT and CDR2 YNNKEL. This sequence uses TRBV3-1 and TRBJ1-5; TRBD1 is a weak D gene call, 6 bases matching. The receptor's source is a human donor with chronic hepatitis C virus infection, or a healthy control (not recorded which). This table probably holds off-target reads from a library built for another chain. Sequenced material: gamma-delta T cells from peripheral blood. The nucleotide sequence reads TGTGCCAGCAGCCAAGATGACGGGGCGGGGGCTCCGCTTTTT. It is translated as CASSQDDGAGAPLF. When the CDR3 is completed using the reference TRBV3-1 and TRBJ1-5 genes on either side, the full variable domain is DTAVSQTPKYLVTQMGNDKSIKCEQNLGHDTMYWYKQDSKKFLKIMFSYNNKELIINETVPNRFSPKSPDKAHLNLHINSLELGDSAVYFCASSQDDGAGAPLFGDGTRLSIL.